This TCR beta chain was obtained from a study of cytomegalovirus exposure and HLA in healthy donors. Findings of the study overall: Productive status was seen about 87% or about 30% of the time for most TCR beta V segments in an earlier analysis. Researchers reported in a later analysis that a missense DCLRE1C variant was tied to TCR beta V- and J-gene trimming.

On this clone: What it binds is unknown.

13 Jbeta primers and 60 Vbeta primers were used for the PCR. TCRdb's table, derived via immunoSEQ multiplex PCR, lists solely in-frame clones and lacks some. The data contain some 250,000 clones, around 80% of them singletons. The sequence derives from a woman aged 35 to 49 in good health and CMV-seropositive. Sequenced input: PBMCs.

CDR3 loop: CAISGTSGGARDTQYF. CDR3 in DNA: TGTGCCATCAGTGGAACTAGCGGGGGGGCACGGGATACGCAGTATTTT. The V and J genes are TRBV10-3 and TRBJ2-3; 13 bases align to TRBD2. The V gene end was trimmed by 4 bases and the J gene end by 6 bases; junction bases not matched to a gene: 7. The CDR3 sequence is 16 residues long. Germline-derived CDR1 and CDR2 are ENHRY and SYGVKD.